This TCR beta chain was sequenced for a study of identical twins (dated by TCRdb to about 2016). Turning to the overall study: To test whether fetal clonotypes persist, the study used deep sequencing on TCR alpha and beta repertoires from monozygotic twins, unrelated adults of various ages, and cord blood. To rule out contamination, replicate twin experiments were performed at different times with different library preparation protocols.

Here is what the overall study found, with its caveats: In monozygotic twins, out-of-frame TCR alpha sharing was systematically underestimated by recombination models, although the models agreed with sharing between unrelated individuals. Fewer insertions were carried by abundant cord blood beta clonotypes; a weaker similar trend was observed in young adult naive repertoires, while no such trend was observed in memory repertoires. A weaker excess of twin sharing was found in beta out-of-frame sequences because the signal-to-noise ratio was lowered by fewer shared sequences. Because the same donors could not be followed over many years, the conclusions relied on cross-sectional statistical analysis. Invariant T cells such as MAIT and iNKT could partly confound zero-insertion analyses, though diverse VJ usage argued against this for most clonotypes. Out-of-frame TCR alpha sequences shared between twins showed an excess of low generation-probability sequences compared with coincidental sharing between unrelated individuals.

The receptor library was made with 5' RACE. TCRdb records Illumina HiSeq 2000 as the sequencer. Template switching introduced a universal primer binding site; the final cDNA contained a unique molecular identifier, enabling accurate counting of TCR cDNA molecules. First-strand cDNA for TCR alpha and beta chains was synthesized from specific primers in the conserved constant-segment region. To control for contamination, every cDNA library carried two barcodes: a SMART-Mk sample barcode plus Illumina barcodes. Two successive PCR steps introduced TruSeq adapter sequences along with Illumina sample barcodes. The Illumina HiSeq platform was used with custom primers to sequence TCR alpha and beta cDNA libraries. Processing in the source paper ran as follows. MiGEC was used to process raw reads and extract unique molecular identifiers, and MiXCR was used to find CDR3 positions. Recombination models were inferred per individual with the repgenHMM and IGoR tools using an EM algorithm. The analysis of shared clonotypes was done with the tcR package in R, with sharing normalized by the product of cloneset sizes. To study raw recombination free of thymic and clonal selection effects, out-of-frame nonproductive sequences were analyzed. Clones were called with MiXCR by TCRdb after fastp trimmed the public reads at Q25, and only in-frame beta chains were retained. When rows share a CDR3 protein, they turn into one entry using the most common DNA and genes. Clone size and V and J calls follow TCRdb, not the original study. The sample table contains 600,000 to 800,000 distinct CDR3 sequences; only one count was recorded for over 20% of them. Jointly, the top ten make up roughly 4% of the sample.

This clonotype has ten or more counts. What antigen it recognizes has not been identified. No qualities accompany the bases; no much larger clone lies one base away. The germline V gene specifies MNHEY as CDR1 and SVGEGT as CDR2. The CDR3 goes from the cysteine to the phenylalanine over 13 residues. Only the CDR3 portion is preserved as DNA: 39 bases, with reading frame beginning at the first base. The junction carries 10 bases between V and J, which are trimmed by 3 bases and 4 bases respectively. Every donor was a healthy Caucasian. Three pairs of female monozygotic twins, all aged about 18 to 30 years, were included in the twin cohort. Peripheral blood mononuclear cells were used as the source from which RNA for TCR libraries was isolated. The same data also contributed to another study, on T cells expressing NK-cell markers. The second study's paper adds: Under ten donors provided sorted CD3+CD56+NKG2C+, CD3+CD56+NKG2C- and CD3+CD56-NKG2C+ T-cell subsets, whose TCR beta-chain repertoires were profiled. Seven of the eight sequenced donors were HCMV-seropositive and one was HCMV-seronegative. To restrict sorting to alphabetaTCR-expressing T cells, an anti-gammadeltaTCR antibody was added in several experiments. In over five donors, the dominant CD3+CD56+NKG2C+ clonotypes were found to rank among the top 10 CD8+ clonotypes and to make up about 1.0-7.5% of CD8+ T cells. Those dominant clonotypes were again the most abundant among CD3+CD56-NKG2C+ cells in a few donors, at about 28.3-65%. It remained unclear whether the expanded NKG2C-expressing T cell clones were specific for HCMV antigens. The eight sequenced donors were randomly selected healthy volunteers, three men and five women. HCMV-specific IgG was detected in serum with a commercial ELISA kit to determine HCMV serostatus. Bulk peripheral blood T-cell repertoires were additionally sequenced from unsorted PBMC for about six donors. MIGEC was used to demultiplex reads and group reads by UMI, and MiTCR was used to assemble and quantify clonotypes. To exclude erroneous sequences, any TCR cDNA sequence not supported by at least two reads was discarded. The tcR package was used for downstream repertoire analysis, and clonotypes were matched between fractions using CDR3 nucleotide sequence together with V segment. VDJmatch was used to annotate antigen specificity against VDJdb, with one amino acid substitution in CDR3 permitted.

The chain uses TRBV6-2 or TRBV6-3 and TRBJ2-7; the D gene identity is not certain. The sequence was obtained from a woman younger than 30 in good health. Material: PBMCs. The nucleotides are TGTGCCAGCAGTTATAACCGACCTTACGAGCAGTACTTC. Its protein product is CASSYNRPYEQYF.